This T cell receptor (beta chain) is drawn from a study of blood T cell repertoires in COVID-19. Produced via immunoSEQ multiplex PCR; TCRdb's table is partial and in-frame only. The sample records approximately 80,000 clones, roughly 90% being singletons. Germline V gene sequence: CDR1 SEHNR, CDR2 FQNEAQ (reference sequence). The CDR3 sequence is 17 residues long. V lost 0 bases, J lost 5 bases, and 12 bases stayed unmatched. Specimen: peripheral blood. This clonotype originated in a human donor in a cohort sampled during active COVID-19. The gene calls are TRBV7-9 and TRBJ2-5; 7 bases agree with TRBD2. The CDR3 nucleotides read TGTGCCAGCAGCTTAGCCGGGGGGATCGGGTCCCGGGAGACCCAGTACTTC. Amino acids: CASSLAGGIGSRETQYF.